The 23 T cell receptor beta chains reported below all come from one sample, sequenced in a study of T cell responses to AZD1222 COVID-19 vaccine. Clones were read by immunoSEQ multiplex PCR, and TCRdb kept only the in-frame ones, dropping some. The data show approximately 140,000 clones, about 89% seen once. The sample was peripheral blood, taken on day 0 of AZD1222 vaccination. These receptors originate from an adult in good health.

J is TRBJ2-5 and V is TRBV7-8; D unresolved. The CDR3 sequence is 12 residues long. Germline V gene sequence: CDR1 SGHVS, CDR2 FQNEAQ. Trimming cost V 4 bases and J 2 bases, with 5 bases left between them. The DNA for the CDR3 is TGTGCCAGCAGCTGGATACAAGAGACCCAGTACTTC. Translating it yields CASSWIQETQYF.

The rearrangement joins TRBV25-1 to TRBJ1-4; no reliable D call. V dropped 3 bases and J dropped 7 bases, with 6 bases sitting between them. The CDR3 spans 12 residues. The V gene's germline CDR1 is MGHDK and CDR2 SYGVNS. CDR3 sequence (DNA): TGTGCCAGCAGTGACCCAGGTGAAAAACTGTTTTTT. Translating gives CASSDPGEKLFF. Supplemented by reference TRBV25-1 and TRBJ1-4, the full variable domain reads EADIYQTPRYLVIGTGKKITLECSQTMGHDKMYWYQQDPGMELHLIHYSYGVNSTEKGDLSSESTVSRIRTEHFPLTLESARPSHTSQYLCASSDPGEKLFFGSGTQLSVL.

This sequence joins TRBV21-1 and TRBJ2-3; TRBD1, as called in the table, went unchecked against the DNA. TRBV21-1 is a documented pseudogene. CDR3 length: 16 residues. The CDR3: CASSKVGRVSTDTQYF. For the CDR3, the DNA is TGTGCCAGCAGCAAAGTGGGCAGGGTCAGCACAGATACGCAGTATTTT.

V is TRBV4-2 and J is TRBJ2-7, with 8 bases matching TRBD1. V lost 4 bases, J lost 2 bases, and 7 bases stayed unmatched. CDR3 length: 15 amino acids. The germline V gene has CDR1 LGHNA and CDR2 YNFKEQ. CDR3 coding DNA: TGTGCCAGCAGCCCCAGGGACAGGTTAACCTACGAGCAGTACTTC. Its protein product is CASSPRDRLTYEQYF.

The chain carries TRBV4-1 and TRBJ1-5; TRBD1 aligns across 7 bases. J was trimmed by 0 bases and V by 4 bases; bases with no gene match: 6. The length of the CDR3 is 16 residues. CDR1 and CDR2 from the germline V gene are MGHRA and YSYEKL. The CDR3 DNA reads as TGCGCCAGCAGCCGAGGACAGGAGTATAGCAATCAGCCCCAGCATTTT. It translates to CASSRGQEYSNQPQHF.

The CDR3 bases are TGTGCCAGCAGCTCCCCGGCCCAGGGGGCCTACTATGGCTACACCTTC. Translation: CASSSPAQGAYYGYTF. This chain connects TRBV5-6 to TRBJ1-2; the match to TRBD1 covers 8 bases. After removal of 3 bases from V and 3 bases from J, the junction contained 10 bases not matched to a gene. Germline CDR1 reads SGHDT; CDR2 reads YYEEEE. CDR3 length: 16 residues.

This sequence joins TRBV3-1 (or the pseudogene TRBV3-2) and TRBJ2-2; D remains unclear. V was trimmed by 5 bases and J by 5 bases, leaving 15 bases between them. This CDR3 has 15 amino acids. Germline V gene data show CDR1 as LGHDT and CDR2 as YNNKEL (reference sequence). CDR3 in amino acids: CASSVIIGLTGELFF. The CDR3 region has the DNA TGTGCCAGCAGCGTGATTATAGGCTTGACCGGGGAGCTGTTTTTT.

V gene TRBV2 combines with J gene TRBJ2-7; TRBD1 is a possible D gene (5 bases). V was trimmed by 6 bases and J by 3 bases, leaving 15 bases between them. This CDR3 is 14 amino acids long. CDR1 is SNHLY, CDR2 FYNNEI, per germline. DNA of the CDR3: TGTGCCAGCAGGGACCTATTTAGGGGCTACGAGCAGTACTTC. Amino acid sequence: CASRDLFRGYEQYF.

As DNA, the CDR3 is TGTGCCAGCACTAACGTTAACACTGAAGCTTTCTTT. Translation: CASTNVNTEAFF. The rearrangement links TRBV6-6 to TRBJ1-1; no clear D. The CDR3 has 12 residues. Trimming took off 7 bases at V and 2 bases at J, with 8 bases between the two ends. Germline CDR1 is MNHNY and CDR2 is SVGAGI (reference sequence).

This rearrangement joins TRBV27 to TRBJ1-2; D is unclear. V shed 6 bases and J shed 0 bases, with 14 bases lying between them. The CDR3 runs to 15 residues. CDR1 is MNHEY and CDR2 is SMNVEV in the germline V gene (reference sequence). CDR3 amino acids: CASSRGAGANYGYTF. The CDR3 DNA sequence: TGTGCCAGCAGCCGAGGAGCGGGCGCTAACTATGGCTACACCTTC.

The gene calls are TRBV6-5 and TRBJ2-7; 8 nucleotides line up with TRBD1. Losses at the gene ends were 5 bases for V and 6 bases for J; bases not matched to a gene: 6. CDR1 and CDR2 from the germline V gene are MNHEY and SVGAGI. The CDR3 extends over 13 amino acids. CDR3 region: CASSPWTGSEQYF. Here the CDR3 DNA reads TGTGCCAGCAGTCCCTGGACAGGGAGCGAGCAGTACTTC.

The V and J genes are TRBV12-2 and TRBJ2-3. TRBV12-2 is shown as a pseudogene. The CDR3 has 13 amino acids. CDR3 nucleotides: TGTGCAAGTCGCTTACACGACAGGACTAAGCAGTATTTT. Translation gives CASRLHDRTKQYF.

This sequence joins TRBV18 and TRBJ2-1; no definite D call. V lost 4 bases and J 6 bases, leaving 13 bases between the germline ends. The CDR3 has 14 amino acids. CDR1 KGHSH and CDR2 LQKENI come from the germline V gene. The CDR3 loop reads CASSRGTVGNEQFF. DNA for the CDR3: TGTGCCAGCTCACGAGGAACAGTCGGCAATGAGCAGTTCTTC.

This rearrangement joins TRBV18 to TRBJ2-1; 9 bases are a match to TRBD2. Trimming cost V 3 bases and J 7 bases; bases outside gene matches: 13. CDR3 length equals 17 residues. In germline, CDR1 is KGHSH, CDR2 LQKENI. The DNA for the CDR3 is TGTGCCAGCTCACCCTCCTCAGGCGGGGGGGCCGGGAATGAGCAGTTCTTC. It is translated as CASSPSSGGGAGNEQFF.

V usage is TRBV4-3 and J usage is TRBJ1-2; D not certain. CDR3 size: 14 residues. The germline CDR1 and CDR2 sequences are LGHNA and YSLEER. Trimming left V 0 bases short and J 4 bases short, with 9 bases between. The CDR3: CASSQDLYPYGYTF. Written as DNA, the CDR3 is TGCGCCAGCAGCCAAGACCTTTACCCCTATGGCTACACCTTC.

Only one count was recorded for this clone. The CDR3 sequence is CASSPRGTFTDTQYF. The CDR3 bases are TGTGCCAGCAGCCCCCGGGGAACGTTCACAGATACGCAGTATTTT. The gene calls are TRBV9 and TRBJ2-3; weak D call: TRBD2 (5 bases). V shed 4 bases and J shed 2 bases, with 14 bases lying between them. The CDR3 extends over 15 amino acids. Germline V gene lookup returns CDR1 SGDLS and CDR2 YYNGEE. Complete variable domain (other parts from reference TRBV9 and TRBJ2-3): DSGVTQTPKHLITATGQRVTLRCSPRSGDLSVYWYQQSLDQGLQFLIQYYNGEERAKGNILERFSAQQFPDLHSELNLSSLELGDSALYFCASSPRGTFTDTQYFGPGTRLTVL.

This sequence joins TRBV11-2 and TRBJ1-3; TRBD1 might be the D (6 bases). Trimming took off 1 base at V and 0 bases at J, with 13 bases between the two ends. This CDR3 is 17 amino acids long. The germline gives CDR1 SGHAT, CDR2 FQNNGV. The CDR3 DNA is TGTGCCAGCAGCTTAGGGGAAGGGGGGTTCTCTGGAAACACCATATATTTT. Translation gives CASSLGEGGFSGNTIYF.

The chain uses TRBV10-2 and TRBJ2-7, with D possibly matching TRBD1 (5 bases). The CDR3 contains 11 residues. The V and J ends lost 4 bases and 4 bases respectively, with 5 bases between them. CDR1 is WSHSY and CDR2 is SAAADI in the germline V gene. CDR3 residues: CASSAGYEQYF. The CDR3 DNA reads TGCGCCAGCAGTGCAGGGTACGAGCAGTACTTC.

The chain recombines TRBV7-9 with TRBJ1-2; D may be TRBD1 (6 bases). The germline CDR1 and CDR2 sequences are SEHNR and FQNEAQ (reference sequence). Trimming cost V 6 bases and J 3 bases, with 20 bases left between them. The CDR3 extends over 16 amino acids. CDR3 nucleotides: TGTGCCAGCAGGCTACCCGACAGGATTGGGGACTATGGCTACACCTTC. This sequence encodes CASRLPDRIGDYGYTF.

This chain connects TRBV19 to TRBJ2-3; no definite D call. The ends were cut back, 0 bases at V and 3 bases at J, with 10 bases in the middle. Per the germline V gene, CDR1 is LNHDA and CDR2 is SQIVND (reference sequence). CDR3 size: 15 residues. The CDR3 nucleotides read TGTGCCAGTAGTATAGATCGGGCAGCTACAGATACGCAGTATTTT. Translating it yields CASSIDRAATDTQYF.

The J gene is TRBJ2-7, the V gene TRBV3-1 (or the pseudogene TRBV3-2); 9 nucleotides align to TRBD1. Germline assignment: CDR1 LGHDT and CDR2 YNNKEL (reference sequence). Losses at the gene ends were 4 bases for V and 7 bases for J; bases not matched to a gene: 8. The CDR3 sequence is 14 residues long. CDR3 DNA: TGTGCCAGCAGCCTCGGACAGGGGTCGGGGGAGCAGTACTTC. Residues: CASSLGQGSGEQYF.

V and J are TRBV9 and TRBJ2-1; D is uncertain. Trimming took off 4 bases at V and 7 bases at J, with 15 bases between the two ends. Germline V CDR1 and CDR2: SGDLS, YYNGEE. The CDR3 contains 14 residues. CDR3 coding DNA: TGTGCCAGCAGCCGGAATCTCAGGATAAATGAGCAGTTCTTC. As protein: CASSRNLRINEQFF. Based on the CDR3 plus reference TRBV9 and TRBJ2-1, the full variable domain is DSGVTQTPKHLITATGQRVTLRCSPRSGDLSVYWYQQSLDQGLQFLIQYYNGEERAKGNILERFSAQQFPDLHSELNLSSLELGDSALYFCASSRNLRINEQFFGPGTRLTVL.

V is TRBV5-1 and J is TRBJ1-2; 10 bases agree with TRBD1. V shed 3 bases and J 6 bases; nucleotides not matched to a gene: 11. CDR3 length: 16 residues. Germline CDR1 reads SGHRS; CDR2 reads YFSETQ. Here the CDR3 reads CASSSSPGQGVNGYTF. In nucleotides, the CDR3 is TGCGCCAGCAGCTCCAGCCCCGGACAGGGGGTTAATGGCTACACCTTC.